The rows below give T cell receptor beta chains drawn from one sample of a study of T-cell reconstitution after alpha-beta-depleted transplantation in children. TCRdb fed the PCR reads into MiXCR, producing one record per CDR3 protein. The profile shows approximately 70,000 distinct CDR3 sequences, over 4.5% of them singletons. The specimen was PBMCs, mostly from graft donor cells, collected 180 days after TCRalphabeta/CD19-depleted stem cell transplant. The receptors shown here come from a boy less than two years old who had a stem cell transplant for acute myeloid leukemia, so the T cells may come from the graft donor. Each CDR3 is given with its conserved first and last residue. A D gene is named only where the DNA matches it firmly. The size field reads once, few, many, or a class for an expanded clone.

CDR3aa: CASSLGAAVRREAFF; CDR3nt: TGTGCCAGCAGCTTAGGGGCAGCGGTTCGCCGCGAAGCTTTCTTT; v_gene: TRBV7-2; j_gene: TRBJ1-1; abundance: many; d_gene: NA
CDR3aa: CSARDLRVQGNNYGYTF; CDR3nt: TGCAGTGCTAGAGATCTCAGGGTTCAGGGTAATAACTATGGCTACACCTTC; v_gene: TRBV20-1; j_gene: TRBJ1-2; abundance: many; d_gene: NA
CDR3aa: CASSLLAGEVGEQFF; CDR3nt: TGTGCCAGCAGCTTACTAGCGGGGGAAGTAGGTGAGCAGTTCTTC; v_gene: TRBV6-5; j_gene: TRBJ2-1; abundance: many; d_gene: TRBD2
CDR3aa: CASSVEGRGRYGYTF; CDR3nt: TGTGCCAGCAGCGTAGAAGGCAGGGGGCGGTATGGCTACACCTTC; v_gene: TRBV9; j_gene: TRBJ1-2; abundance: many; d_gene: TRBD1
CDR3aa: CASSLGGAYNEQFF; CDR3nt: TGTGCCAGCAGTTTGGGGGGCGCCTACAATGAGCAGTTCTTC; v_gene: TRBV12-3/TRBV12-4; j_gene: TRBJ2-1; abundance: many; d_gene: NA
CDR3aa: CASLQEWAKNIQYF; CDR3nt: TGTGCCAGCCTACAGGAATGGGCCAAAAACATTCAGTACTTC; v_gene: TRBV2; j_gene: TRBJ2-4; abundance: many; d_gene: NA
CDR3aa: CASSYDSEGNTEAFF; CDR3nt: TGTGCCAGCAGTTACGATTCCGAGGGGAACACTGAAGCTTTCTTT; v_gene: TRBV6-5; j_gene: TRBJ1-1; abundance: few; d_gene: NA
CDR3aa: CASSLGWMNPGPNEKLFF; CDR3nt: TGTGCCAGCAGCTTAGGCTGGATGAACCCGGGGCCAAATGAAAAACTGTTTTTT; v_gene: TRBV7-9; j_gene: TRBJ1-4; abundance: many; d_gene: NA
CDR3aa: CASSPISWSRRVYEQYF; CDR3nt: TGTGCCAGCTCACCAATAAGCTGGTCTCGCAGGGTCTACGAGCAGTACTTC; v_gene: TRBV18; j_gene: TRBJ2-7; abundance: many; d_gene: NA
CDR3aa: CASSQVTGTTSTDTQYF; CDR3nt: TGCGCCAGCAGCCAAGTCACAGGAACCACTAGCACAGATACGCAGTATTTT; v_gene: TRBV4-3; j_gene: TRBJ2-3; abundance: many; d_gene: NA
CDR3aa: CSAKRSRGFETQYF; CDR3nt: TGCAGTGCGAAGAGATCCAGGGGGTTCGAGACCCAGTACTTC; v_gene: TRBV20-1; j_gene: TRBJ2-5; abundance: many; d_gene: TRBD1
CDR3aa: CASSLLAGRTDTQYF; CDR3nt: TGTGCCAGCAGCTTGCTAGCGGGGCGCACAGATACGCAGTATTTT; v_gene: TRBV12-3/TRBV12-4; j_gene: TRBJ2-3; abundance: many; d_gene: TRBD2
CDR3aa: CASSQEYFWDSPLHF; CDR3nt: TGCGCCAGCAGCCAAGAGTACTTTTGGGATTCACCCCTCCACTTT; v_gene: TRBV4-3; j_gene: TRBJ1-6; abundance: many; d_gene: NA
CDR3aa: CASSPGGGRIAYNEQFF; CDR3nt: TGTGCCAGCAGCCCAGGAGGGGGGCGGATTGCCTACAATGAGCAGTTCTTC; v_gene: TRBV9; j_gene: TRBJ2-1; abundance: many; d_gene: NA
CDR3aa: CASMSGQKSNQPQHF; CDR3nt: TGTGCCAGCATGTCGGGGCAGAAAAGCAATCAGCCCCAGCATTTT; v_gene: TRBV25-1; j_gene: TRBJ1-5; abundance: many; d_gene: NA
CDR3aa: CASSPLYSGYTGELFF; CDR3nt: TGCGCCAGCAGCCCCCTCTACAGCGGGTACACCGGGGAGCTGTTTTTT; v_gene: TRBV4-3; j_gene: TRBJ2-2; abundance: many; d_gene: NA
CDR3aa: CASNPGHSSYNEQFF; CDR3nt: TGCGCCAGCAACCCGGGACATAGCTCCTACAATGAGCAGTTCTTC; v_gene: TRBV5-1; j_gene: TRBJ2-1; abundance: many; d_gene: NA
CDR3aa: CASSQVDRTGELFF; CDR3nt: TGCGCCAGCAGCCAAGTGGATCGGACCGGGGAGCTGTTTTTT; v_gene: TRBV4-3; j_gene: TRBJ2-2; abundance: many; d_gene: NA
CDR3aa: CASSLGGLSYNEQFF; CDR3nt: TGTGCCAGCAGCTTAGGGGGGCTATCCTACAATGAGCAGTTCTTC; v_gene: TRBV5-5; j_gene: TRBJ2-1; abundance: many; d_gene: NA
CDR3aa: CASSSPRLGNQPQHF; CDR3nt: TGTGCCAGTAGTAGCCCACGGTTGGGCAATCAGCCCCAGCATTTT; v_gene: TRBV19; j_gene: TRBJ1-5; abundance: many; d_gene: NA
CDR3aa: CSVLWGGARETQYF; CDR3nt: TGCAGCGTTCTTTGGGGGGGGGCCCGGGAGACCCAGTACTTC; v_gene: TRBV29-1; j_gene: TRBJ2-5; abundance: many; d_gene: NA
CDR3aa: CSASRGDTQPQHF; CDR3nt: TGCAGTGCTAGTCGTGGGGATACTCAGCCCCAGCATTTT; v_gene: TRBV20-1; j_gene: TRBJ1-5; abundance: many; d_gene: NA
CDR3aa: CASSSWSGGPQETQYF; CDR3nt: TGTGCCAGCAGTTCTTGGAGCGGGGGCCCCCAAGAGACCCAGTACTTC; v_gene: TRBV12-3/TRBV12-4; j_gene: TRBJ2-5; abundance: many; d_gene: TRBD2
CDR3aa: CSAAGVTNQPQHF; CDR3nt: TGCAGTGCTGCAGGGGTAACCAATCAGCCCCAGCATTTT; v_gene: TRBV20-1; j_gene: TRBJ1-5; abundance: many; d_gene: NA
CDR3aa: CASRTTGTGQPQHF; CDR3nt: TGTGCCAGTAGAACCACAGGGACGGGACAGCCCCAGCATTTT; v_gene: TRBV19; j_gene: TRBJ1-5; abundance: many; d_gene: NA
CDR3aa: CASSQYTGWGENIQYF; CDR3nt: TGCGCCAGCAGCCAGTATACAGGGTGGGGAGAAAACATTCAGTACTTC; v_gene: TRBV4-1; j_gene: TRBJ2-4; abundance: many; d_gene: NA
CDR3aa: CASSLNRGRNQPQHF; CDR3nt: TGTGCCAGCAGCCTCAACAGGGGACGCAATCAGCCCCAGCATTTT; v_gene: TRBV3-1; j_gene: TRBJ1-5; abundance: many; d_gene: TRBD1
CDR3aa: CAIRTGLAANEQFF; CDR3nt: TGTGCCATCAGAACGGGACTAGCGGCCAATGAGCAGTTCTTC; v_gene: TRBV10-3; j_gene: TRBJ2-1; abundance: many; d_gene: TRBD2
CDR3aa: CASSIGAQQETQYF; CDR3nt: TGTGCCAGCAGCATCGGGGCACAGCAAGAGACCCAGTACTTC; v_gene: TRBV5-6; j_gene: TRBJ2-5; abundance: many; d_gene: NA
CDR3aa: CASSLPETQYF; CDR3nt: TGTGCCAGCAGCTTACCGGAGACCCAGTACTTC; v_gene: TRBV7-2; j_gene: TRBJ2-5; abundance: many; d_gene: NA
CDR3aa: CASSAVPGQGSNQPQHF; CDR3nt: TGTGCCAGCAGTGCCGTCCCGGGACAGGGAAGCAATCAGCCCCAGCATTTT; v_gene: TRBV6-1; j_gene: TRBJ1-5; abundance: many; d_gene: TRBD1
CDR3aa: CASSPTLPPYEQYF; CDR3nt: TGTGCCAGCAGCCCGACCCTACCCCCCTACGAGCAGTACTTC; v_gene: TRBV28; j_gene: TRBJ2-7; abundance: many; d_gene: NA
CDR3aa: CAIRGLAAHNEQFF; CDR3nt: TGTGCCATCAGGGGACTAGCGGCCCACAATGAGCAGTTCTTC; v_gene: TRBV10-3; j_gene: TRBJ2-1; abundance: many; d_gene: TRBD2